This T cell receptor (beta chain) was identified in a study of blood T cell repertoires in COVID-19. Each participant's cohort was designated according to participant-reported clinical history. Repertoires were generated with immunoSEQ multiplex PCR, while TCRdb's copy carries only in-frame clones and drops some. The sample includes 470,000 or so clones, roughly 85% of them seen just once. The CDR3 sequence is 13 residues long. Germline V gives CDR1 MDHEN, CDR2 SYDVKM. V dropped 6 bases and J dropped 4 bases, with 13 bases sitting between them. This TCR was sampled from a woman in her late teens or twenties with acute COVID-19. Sequences were obtained from PBMCs or T cells enriched from blood (not recorded which). The V and J genes are TRBV28 and TRBJ2-7; tentatively, D is TRBD1 (8 bases). CDR3: CASRVQGGYEQYF. The CDR3 DNA reads as TGTGCCAGCAGGGTACAGGGGGGGTACGAGCAGTACTTC.